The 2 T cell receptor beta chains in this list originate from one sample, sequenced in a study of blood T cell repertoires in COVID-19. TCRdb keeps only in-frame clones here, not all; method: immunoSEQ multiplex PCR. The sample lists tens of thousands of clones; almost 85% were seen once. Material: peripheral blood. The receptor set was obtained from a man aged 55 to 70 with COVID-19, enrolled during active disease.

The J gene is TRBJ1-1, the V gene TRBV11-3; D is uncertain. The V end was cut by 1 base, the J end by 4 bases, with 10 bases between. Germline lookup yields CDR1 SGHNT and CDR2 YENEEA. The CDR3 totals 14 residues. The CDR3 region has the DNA TGTGCCAGCAGCTTAGCGGGGTCTAGCACTGAAGCTTTCTTT. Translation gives CASSLAGSSTEAFF.

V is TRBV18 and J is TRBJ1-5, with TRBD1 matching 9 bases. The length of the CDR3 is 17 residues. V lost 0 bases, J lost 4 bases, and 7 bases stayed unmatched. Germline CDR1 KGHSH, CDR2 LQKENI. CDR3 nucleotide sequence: TGTGCCAGCTCACCACCGGGACAGGGAGGAAAAAATCAGCCCCAGCATTTT. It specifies CASSPPGQGGKNQPQHF. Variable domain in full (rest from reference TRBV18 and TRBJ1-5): NAGVMQNPRHLVRRRGQEARLRCSPMKGHSHVYWYRQLPEEGLKFMVYLQKENIIDESGMPKERFSAEFPKEGPSILRIQQVVRGDSAAYFCASSPPGQGGKNQPQHFGDGTRLSIL.